This entry lists 7 T cell receptor beta chains sequenced from one sample in a study of lymphopenia after photon versus proton radiotherapy. Clones were sequenced by immunoSEQ multiplex PCR, and TCRdb holds only the in-frame ones, with some missing. The sample lists 65,000 to 85,000 clones; under 95% were seen once. The sample in question was peripheral blood, obtained from a patient treated with photon-based radiotherapy. These receptors came from a middle-aged woman with cholangiocarcinoma.

V and J are TRBV7-3 and TRBJ2-7; the D gene is possibly TRBD2 (6 bases). Trimming left V 5 bases short and J 1 base short, with 15 bases between. The CDR3 consists of 15 residues. CDR1 and CDR2 from the germline V gene are SGHTA and FQGTGA. The CDR3 here is CASSRDSAGSYEQYF. The CDR3 DNA sequence: TGTGCCAGCAGCAGAGACTCGGCGGGATCCTACGAGCAGTACTTC.

V usage is TRBV28 and J usage is TRBJ1-5; TRBD1 matches at 7 bases. The CDR3 loop spans 15 amino acids. V shed 3 bases, J shed 6 bases, and the junction held 8 bases outside the gene matches. Germline V gene data show CDR1 as MDHEN and CDR2 as SYDVKM. This CDR3 reads CASSFVQGPGQPQHF. The CDR3 DNA is TGTGCCAGCAGTTTCGTACAGGGGCCAGGTCAGCCCCAGCATTTT.

This chain connects TRBV7-9 to TRBJ1-2; TRBD1 is a possible D gene (5 bases). Per germline, CDR1 SEHNR and CDR2 FQNEAQ (reference sequence). Trimming took off 1 base at V and 4 bases at J, with 10 bases between the two ends. CDR3 size: 14 residues. CDR3 in DNA: TGTGCCAGCAGCTTAGGGGGCCGGGGCTATGGCTACACCTTC. This codes for CASSLGGRGYGYTF.

The J gene is TRBJ2-1, the V gene TRBV5-6; D is ambiguous. With 2 bases removed from V and 8 bases from J, the gap between germline ends came to 5 bases. Per the germline V gene, CDR1 is SGHDT and CDR2 is YYEEEE. The CDR3 length is 11 residues. The CDR3 DNA follows: TGTGCCAGCAGCTTAGCGTATGAGCAGTTCTTC. Translated, it gives CASSLAYEQFF.

V usage is TRBV7-8 and J usage is TRBJ2-7, with 9 nucleotides matching TRBD1. Germline V gene sequence: CDR1 SGHVS, CDR2 FQNEAQ. The junction had 7 bases not matched to a gene; V was cut back by 4 bases and J by 6 bases. This CDR3 is 14 amino acids long. The CDR3 is CASSSLRQGGEQYF. In nucleotides, the CDR3 is TGTGCCAGCAGCTCTCTGAGACAGGGGGGCGAGCAGTACTTC. The full variable domain, its missing parts supplied by reference TRBV7-8 and TRBJ2-7, is GAGVSQSPRYKVAKRGQDVALRCDPISGHVSLFWYQQALGQGPEFLTYFQNEAQLDKSGLPSDRFFAERPEGSVSTLKIQRTQQEDSAVYLCASSSLRQGGEQYFGPGTRLTVT.

The rearrangement uses TRBV4-1 and TRBJ2-3; 13 bases match TRBD2. Germline-derived CDR1 and CDR2 are MGHRA and YSYEKL. The length of the CDR3 is 18 residues. V shed 4 bases, J shed 0 bases, and the junction held 7 bases outside the gene matches. Here the CDR3 reads CASSRTGTSGTSTDTQYF. DNA for the CDR3: TGCGCCAGCAGCCGTACCGGGACTAGCGGGACTAGCACAGATACGCAGTATTTT.

The V call is TRBV27, the J call TRBJ2-3, with 13 bases identical to TRBD2. The germline CDR1 and CDR2 sequences are MNHEY and SMNVEV (reference sequence). V shed 3 bases and J 4 bases; nucleotides not matched to a gene: 1. The CDR3 has 15 residues. CDR3 nucleotide sequence: TGTGCCAGCAGTTTGACTAGCGGGAGGCCAGATACGCAGTATTTT. This translates into CASSLTSGRPDTQYF.